These T cell receptor beta chains were read from a single sample in a study of blood T cell repertoires in COVID-19. Only in-frame clones appear in the TCRdb table, and some are missing; sequencing was by immunoSEQ multiplex PCR. The sample yields 250,000 or so clones, 85% seen once. The sample was peripheral blood. The receptors derive from a woman aged 55-69 years with active or convalescent COVID-19. Both conserved end residues are part of each CDR3. The D gene is left open where the match is weak. Not all rows give a size; the values are once, few, many and, for expanded clones, a class.

j_call d_call v_call clone_size cdr3_length cdr3_nt cdr3_aa
TRBJ1-2 . TRBV12-3/TRBV12-4 . 13 TGTGCCAGCAGTTTCGCACATAACTATGGCTACACCTTC CASSFAHNYGYTF
TRBJ2-1 TRBD2 TRBV24-1 . 22 TGTGCCACCAGTGAAACCCCCGGCGCAGGTTTCGTTAGCGGGGGGGCTCTCTATGAGCAGTTCTTC CATSETPGAGFVSGGALYEQFF
TRBJ1-5 TRBD1 TRBV19 . 16 TGTGCCAGTAGTATAGATACAGGGGTTGGCAATCAGCCCCAGCATTTT CASSIDTGVGNQPQHF
TRBJ2-2 . TRBV3-1/TRBV3-2 few 16 TGTGCCAGCAGCCAAGGGGCAGGGCAGGGGACCGGGGAGCTGTTTTTT CASSQGAGQGTGELFF
TRBJ1-1 TRBD1 TRBV6-2/TRBV6-3 . 17 TGTGCCAGCAGTTATTCCGGACAGGGGGCTGCTGACACTGAAGCTTTCTTT CASSYSGQGAADTEAFF
TRBJ1-5 . TRBV28 . 15 TGTGCCAGCAGTTTCCAGGGGAAGAGCAATCAGCCCCAGCATTTT CASSFQGKSNQPQHF
TRBJ2-6 TRBD1 TRBV14 . 15 TGTGCCAGCAGCCAAGTGCGGACAGGTGGTCACGTCCTGACTTTC CASSQVRTGGHVLTF
TRBJ1-2 . TRBV7-9 . 16 TGTGCCAGCAGCTTAGACGGGACAAGTGATATGCGGGGCTACACCTTC CASSLDGTSDMRGYTF
TRBJ1-2 . TRBV3-1/TRBV3-2 . 13 TGTGCCAGCAGCCAAGAACCAGGCTATGGCTACACCTTC CASSQEPGYGYTF
TRBJ2-1 TRBD2 TRBV14 few 19 TGTGCCAGCAGCCAAGTGGCGGGACTAAGCCCACGGTCCTACAATGAGCAGTTCTTC CASSQVAGLSPRSYNEQFF
TRBJ1-6 . TRBV4-1 . 17 TGCGCCAGCAGCCAAGAGATGGGGGCCACCTATAATTCACCTCTCCACTTT CASSQEMGATYNSPLHF
TRBJ2-3 . TRBV11-3 once 18 TGTGCCAGCAGCTTAGATCTTAGAATTGGGGGCTGGACAGATACGCAGTATTTT CASSLDLRIGGWTDTQYF
TRBJ2-7 TRBD1 TRBV6-5 . 15 TGTGCCAGCAGTTACTCCAGGGACAGTGCCTACGAGCAGTACTTC CASSYSRDSAYEQYF
TRBJ1-2 . TRBV18 . 12 TGTGCCAGCTCAGCCGGGGAGAATGGCTACACCTTC CASSAGENGYTF
TRBJ2-6 TRBD2 TRBV7-2 . 18 TGTGCCAGCAGCCTCCTACAGCGCCGGGGGGCTGGGGCCAACGTCCTGACTTTC CASSLLQRRGAGANVLTF
TRBJ2-1 TRBD2 TRBV6-5 . 15 TGTGCCAGCAGGTCCGGGACTAGCGGGAGATCCGAGCAGTTCTTC CASRSGTSGRSEQFF
TRBJ2-2 TRBD2 TRBV6-5 . 15 TGTGCCAGCTGGCGCGGGGGGGCCTCTGGCGGGGAGCTGTTTTTT CASWRGGASGGELFF
TRBJ1-1 . TRBV30 once 14 TGTGCCTGGACAATACCCCCCCAGGTCACTGAAGCTTTCTTT CAWTIPPQVTEAFF
TRBJ2-5 TRBD1 TRBV19 . 14 TGTGCCAGTAGTATGGGGCAGGGGGCAAAGACCCAGTACTTC CASSMGQGAKTQYF
TRBJ1-1 TRBD1 TRBV12-3/TRBV12-4 few 12 TGTGCCAGCGGACAGGGGGTGATTGAAGCTTTCTTT CASGQGVIEAFF
TRBJ2-1 TRBD2 TRBV7-2 . 16 TGTGCCAGCAGCCCCCGCAGGCTAGCGGGGAACAATGAGCAGTTCTTC CASSPRRLAGNNEQFF
TRBJ1-1 . TRBV18 once 13 TGTGCCAGCTCACCATCGGGGGACACTGAAGCTTTCTTT CASSPSGDTEAFF
TRBJ2-1 . TRBV4-2 once 16 TGTGCCAGCAGCCCCCCCGGAGCGGGTACCTACAATGAGCAGTTCTTC CASSPPGAGTYNEQFF
TRBJ2-1 TRBD1 TRBV5-1 . 16 TGCGCCAGCAGCTTGGTGCGACAGGGGGCTTGGGATGAGCAGTTCTTC CASSLVRQGAWDEQFF
TRBJ1-2 . TRBV5-1 few 11 TGCGCCAGCAGCTTCCCCGGGGGCTACACCTTC CASSFPGGYTF
TRBJ2-2 . TRBV4-2 . 16 TGTGCCAGCAGCCAAGAGTTCGGGTGGAACACCGGGGAGCTGTTTTTT CASSQEFGWNTGELFF
TRBJ2-5 . TRBV7-9 . 13 TGTGCCAGCAGCCCAGGGTCTGGGGTGACCCAGTACTTC CASSPGSGVTQYF
TRBJ2-2 TRBD1 TRBV29-1 . 13 TGCAGCGTTGACAGGGGGCGCGGAGGGGAGCTGTTTTTT CSVDRGRGGELFF
TRBJ2-3 TRBD2 TRBV7-9 . 16 TGTGCCAGCAGCCTCGGACTAGCGGGATTTCAGGATACGCAGTATTTT CASSLGLAGFQDTQYF
TRBJ1-2 TRBD1 TRBV5-6 . 15 TGTGCCAGCAGCTACCAAACGACAGGGGCTCATGGCTACACCTTC CASSYQTTGAHGYTF
TRBJ1-1 . TRBV19 . 15 TGTGCCAGTAGTCCCGGCGCAGGGGCGGACACTGAAGCTTTCTTT CASSPGAGADTEAFF
TRBJ1-4 TRBD1 TRBV11-2 . 12 TGTGCCAGCGGCGACAGGGCCCGAAAACTGTTTTTT CASGDRARKLFF
TRBJ2-7 . TRBV19 . 16 TGTGCCAGTAGTATAGATCGCGGCAGCGGCGTCGACGAGCAGTACTTC CASSIDRGSGVDEQYF
TRBJ1-5 . TRBV12-3/TRBV12-4 . 10 TGTGCCAGCTGCGATCAGCCCCAGCATTTT CASCDQPQHF
TRBJ2-1 TRBD2 TRBV18 . 13 TGTGCCAGCTCAGCAGACCTAGCGGGAGCCCGGTTCTTC CASSADLAGARFF
TRBJ2-1 . TRBV11-2 . 16 TGTGCCAGCAGCTTAGCACCAGGGGCAGGATACAATGAGCAGTTCTTC CASSLAPGAGYNEQFF
TRBJ2-1 . TRBV12-3/TRBV12-4 . 12 TGTGCCAGCAAAAACAGGGTAAATGAGCAGTTCTTC CASKNRVNEQFF
TRBJ2-3 TRBD1 TRBV4-1 . 15 TGCGCCAGCAGCCAAGATACAGGGGGCCCAGATACGCAGTATTTT CASSQDTGGPDTQYF
TRBJ1-2 TRBD1 TRBV28 . 17 TGTGCCAGCAGTTTATTAGGACAGGGGTCTTCTAACTATGGCTACACCTTC CASSLLGQGSSNYGYTF
TRBJ1-2 . TRBV7-9 . 15 TGTGCCAGCAGCTTAGGAGAAGGACATTTCTATGGCTACACCTTC CASSLGEGHFYGYTF
TRBJ2-7 TRBD2 TRBV2 . 13 TGTGCCGGCCAGCGGGAGCTCACCTACGAGCAGTACTTC CAGQRELTYEQYF
TRBJ2-7 . TRBV6-5 . 13 TGTGCCAGCAGCCCCCGGCGGTCCTACGAGCAGTACTTC CASSPRRSYEQYF
TRBJ1-3 . TRBV10-3 . 15 TGTGCCATCAGTGAGTGGGCCGACTCTGGAAACACCATATATTTT CAISEWADSGNTIYF
TRBJ1-1 TRBD1 TRBV5-4 . 16 TGTGCCAGCAGCTTCTCTGGCAGGGGGCGCGACACTGAAGCTTTCTTT CASSFSGRGRDTEAFF
TRBJ2-4 TRBD2 TRBV29-1 . 14 TGCAGCGTTGAAGGGACTAGCGGGAGGAGGTTCCAGTACTTC CSVEGTSGRRFQYF
TRBJ2-3 TRBD2 TRBV2 once 16 TGTGCCAGCAGCGGGACTAGCGGGTCCAGGCGAGATACGCAGTATTTT CASSGTSGSRRDTQYF
TRBJ1-6 . TRBV28 once 15 TGTGCCAGCAGTTTATCTCAGGGTTTAGGTTCACCCCTCCACTTT CASSLSQGLGSPLHF
TRBJ2-1 TRBD2 TRBV5-4 . 15 TGTGCCAGCAGCTTGGCTTTTGCGGGGGGAAATGAGCAGTTCTTC CASSLAFAGGNEQFF
TRBJ1-1 . TRBV5-5 . 13 TGTGCCAGCAGCTGGGGGGTGGGCACTGAAGCTTTCTTT CASSWGVGTEAFF
TRBJ2-3 TRBD1 TRBV6-1 few 16 TGTGCCAGCAGTGAAGGGGACAGGGGGAGATTAGATACGCAGTATTTT CASSEGDRGRLDTQYF
TRBJ1-1 TRBD1 TRBV3-1/TRBV3-2 . 15 TGTGCCAGCAGCCAAGATGTGACAGGGGGCCGGCAAGCTTTCTTT CASSQDVTGGRQAFF
TRBJ2-1 TRBD2 TRBV9 once 14 TGCGCCAGCAGCACCGGGGGGGCGGGGAATGAGCAGTTCTTC CASSTGGAGNEQFF
TRBJ2-3 . TRBV27 . 16 TGTGCCAGCAAGGGTTTGCGGGGCCGAAGCACAGATACGCAGTATTTT CASKGLRGRSTDTQYF
TRBJ1-1 . TRBV21-1 . 18 TGTGCCAGCAGCCCCCGGACAGGTTTAGGCCTCATGAACACTGAAGCTTTCTTT CASSPRTGLGLMNTEAFF
TRBJ2-2 . TRBV11-3 . 16 TGTGCCAGCAGCCCTGAAGGAGGACTCAACACCGGGGAGCTGTTTTTT CASSPEGGLNTGELFF
TRBJ2-3 . TRBV4-1 . 18 TGCGCCAGCAGCCAAGAATGGACCCCGGAGGACCTCACAGATACGCAGTATTTT CASSQEWTPEDLTDTQYF
TRBJ2-5 TRBD1 TRBV9 . 13 TGTGCCAGCAGCGGGACAGGGGGACGAATCCAGTACTTC CASSGTGGRIQYF